These 32 T cell receptor beta chains were sequenced from one sample in a study of cytomegalovirus exposure and HLA in healthy donors. The PCR contained 60 Vbeta and 13 Jbeta primers. Only in-frame clones appear in the TCRdb table, and some are missing; sequencing was by immunoSEQ multiplex PCR. The repertoire has over 200,000 clones, 75% to 80% of them found once; the top ten carry about 2%. Sequenced material: PBMCs. The receptors shown here come from a male donor in good health and CMV-seronegative.

The V call is TRBV13, the J call TRBJ2-7; 7 bases match TRBD2. This CDR3 comprises 17 residues. V lost 2 bases and J lost 5; bases outside the gene matches: 15. CDR1 PRHDT and CDR2 FYEKMQ come from the germline V gene (reference sequence). The CDR3 sequence: CASSLSGLGGTPDEQYF. The CDR3 nucleotides read TGTGCCAGCAGCTTAAGTGGACTAGGAGGAACTCCTGACGAGCAGTACTTC. Drawing the rest from reference TRBV13 and TRBJ2-7, the complete variable domain is AAGVIQSPRHLIKEKRETATLKCYPIPRHDTVYWYQQGPGQDPQFLISFYEKMQSDKGSIPDRFSAQQFSDYHSELNMSSLELGDSALYFCASSLSGLGGTPDEQYFGPGTRLTVT.

V and J are TRBV7-6 and TRBJ2-7; D not certain. Germline CDR1 SGHVS, CDR2 FNYEAQ. This CDR3 contains 13 residues. The ends were cut back, 4 bases at V and 3 bases at J, with 10 bases in the middle. Written as DNA, the CDR3 is TGTGCCAGCAGCTCGCCTCGGAGCTACGAGCAGTACTTC. It encodes CASSSPRSYEQYF.

This chain links TRBV27 with TRBJ1-2; 9 nucleotides agree with TRBD1. The trim removed 0 bases at V and 2 bases at J, leaving 4 bases unmatched. Per germline, CDR1 MNHEY and CDR2 SMNVEV (reference sequence). This CDR3 is built from 16 residues. The CDR3: CASSLSGTGKNYGYTF. CDR3 DNA: TGTGCCAGCAGTTTATCTGGGACAGGGAAGAACTATGGCTACACCTTC.

The chain has TRBV7-6 and TRBJ2-1; 9 nucleotides align to TRBD2. CDR1 is SGHVS and CDR2 is FNYEAQ in the germline V gene. With 6 bases clipped from V and 2 bases from J, the junction kept 2 bases outside the gene matches. This CDR3 spans 14 amino acids. The CDR3 DNA reads TGTGCCAGCAGTTCTAGCGGGGCCTACAATGAGCAGTTCTTC. It yields the protein CASSSSGAYNEQFF.

V and J are TRBV28 and TRBJ2-5, with 7 positions matching TRBD1. Trimming removed 2 bases from V and 4 bases from J; junction bases left unmatched: 4. Germline V gene sequence: CDR1 MDHEN, CDR2 SYDVKM. The CDR3 totals 14 residues. Here the CDR3 DNA reads TGTGCCAGCAGTTTAGACAGGGTACCAGAGACCCAGTACTTC. The encoded protein is CASSLDRVPETQYF.

The chain couples TRBV18 to TRBJ2-3; possibly TRBD2 for D (6 bases). Germline lookup yields CDR1 KGHSH and CDR2 LQKENI. V was cut by 2 bases and J by 0 bases, with 9 bases left in between. This CDR3 has 15 amino acids. The CDR3 here is CASSPWEDSTDTQYF. CDR3 bases: TGTGCCAGCTCACCATGGGAGGACAGCACAGATACGCAGTATTTT.

The chain joins TRBV7-2 to TRBJ2-5, with D tentatively TRBD2 (5 bases). The germline V and J ends were trimmed by 1 base and 4 bases, with 10 bases remaining between them. The V gene's germline CDR1 is SGHTA and CDR2 FQGNSA. The CDR3 spans 14 residues. CDR3 sequence: CASSLGGPSETQYF. In DNA, the CDR3 is TGTGCCAGCAGCTTAGGAGGGCCGTCAGAGACCCAGTACTTC.

The V and J genes are TRBV7-9 and TRBJ1-4; 7 bases align to TRBD1. Germline loops: CDR1 SEHNR, CDR2 FQNEAQ (reference sequence). This CDR3 has 16 amino acids. V lost 7 bases to trimming and J lost 1 base; unmatched junction nucleotides: 9. DNA of the CDR3: TGTGCCAGCACCTCCCGGGCAGGGGGAACTAATGAAAAACTGTTTTTT. Translated: CASTSRAGGTNEKLFF. The complete variable domain, with remaining parts taken from reference TRBV7-9 and TRBJ1-4, reads DTGVSQNPRHKITKRGQNVTFRCDPISEHNRLYWYRQTLGQGPEFLTYFQNEAQLEKSRLLSDRFSAERPKGSFSTLEIQRTEQGDSAMYLCASTSRAGGTNEKLFFGSGTQLSVL.

V is TRBV6-5 and J is TRBJ1-1; 9 bases are shared with TRBD1. V shed 6 bases and J 7 bases; nucleotides not matched to a gene: 0. Germline V gene sequence: CDR1 MNHEY, CDR2 SVGAGI. The CDR3 has 11 residues. The CDR3 region is CASRGQGEAFF. DNA of the CDR3: TGTGCCAGCAGGGGACAGGGTGAAGCTTTCTTT.

This clone was seen a handful of times. The chain combines TRBV28 with TRBJ1-5; 7 bases agree with TRBD1. V shed 6 bases, J shed 9 bases, and the junction held 11 bases outside the gene matches. Germline lookup yields CDR1 MDHEN and CDR2 SYDVKM. The CDR3 contains 14 residues. The CDR3 DNA reads TGTGCCAGCAGCTCCCATCAGGGGGAAGGGCCCCAGCATTTT. Translated, it gives CASSSHQGEGPQHF.

The rearrangement links TRBV6-4 to TRBJ1-5, with D maybe TRBD1 (5 bases). Trimming took 4 bases from V and 6 from J, leaving 10 bases between them. This CDR3 region has 13 residues. Germline CDR1 reads MRHNA; CDR2 reads SNTAGT. The CDR3 coding sequence is TGTGCCAGCAGTGGGGAAAGGGGTCAGCCCCAGCATTTT. Its protein is CASSGERGQPQHF.

The gene calls are TRBV28 and TRBJ2-7; tentative D call: TRBD1 (6 bases). The CDR3 consists of 11 residues. In germline, CDR1 is MDHEN, CDR2 SYDVKM. With 9 bases removed from V and 4 bases from J, the gap between germline ends came to 10 bases. Written as DNA, the CDR3 is TGTGCCAGTCTACAGGGATACGAGCAGTACTTC. It is translated as CASLQGYEQYF.

This clone has just one count. V is TRBV5-1 and J is TRBJ2-1, with TRBD2 matching over 11 bases. V lost 4 bases and J lost 7; bases outside the gene matches: 10. Germline V lookup: CDR1 SGHRS, CDR2 YFSETQ. The CDR3 has 16 amino acids. The CDR3 spells CASSPLGLAGLNEQFF. The DNA of the CDR3 is TGCGCCAGCAGCCCACTCGGACTAGCGGGCCTTAATGAGCAGTTCTTC.

The gene calls are TRBV7-9 and TRBJ1-2; D not certain. The CDR3 contains 13 residues. Germline V gene lookup returns CDR1 SEHNR and CDR2 FQNEAQ (reference sequence). V shed 6 bases and J shed 4 bases, with 12 bases lying between them. CDR3 protein: CASSYKEGYGYTF. The DNA of the CDR3 is TGTGCCAGCAGTTATAAAGAGGGCTATGGCTACACCTTC.

The chain uses TRBV19 and TRBJ1-5, with 10 bases fitting TRBD1. V was pared by 6 bases and J by 15 bases, with 20 bases of the junction left unmatched. The CDR3 has 16 amino acids. Germline CDR1 is LNHDA and CDR2 is SQIVND (reference sequence). The CDR3 here is CASRTGGPYPFSRRHF. The CDR3 nucleotides read TGTGCCAGTAGGACAGGGGGCCCCTACCCCTTCTCCCGTCGGCATTTT.

The rearrangement uses TRBV9 and TRBJ2-5; 11 bases agree with TRBD2. The CDR3 contains 17 residues. The J segment lost 0 bases and the V segment lost 0 bases, leaving 4 bases of the junction unmatched. Per germline, CDR1 SGDLS and CDR2 YYNGEE. CDR3 in DNA: TGTGCCAGCAGCGTAGCTACTAGCGGGGGCTACCAAGAGACCCAGTACTTC. Translated, it gives CASSVATSGGYQETQYF.

This rearrangement joins TRBV7-8 to TRBJ2-3; 7 bases fit TRBD2. The CDR3 sequence is 15 residues long. CDR1 and CDR2 (germline): SGHVS, FQNEAQ. V lost 2 bases and J lost 5; bases outside the gene matches: 7. This CDR3 reads CASSLRQGGIDTQYF. The CDR3 bases are TGTGCCAGCAGCTTACGGCAGGGAGGGATAGATACGCAGTATTTT.

V gene TRBV7-2 combines with J gene TRBJ2-7, with 11 bases aligning to TRBD1. V shed 8 bases and J 4 bases; nucleotides not matched to a gene: 10. Germline V gene data show CDR1 as SGHTA and CDR2 as FQGNSA. This CDR3 comprises 15 residues. The CDR3 sequence is CASRRDRGFRYEQYF. The CDR3 DNA is TGTGCCAGCCGCCGGGACAGGGGGTTTCGTTACGAGCAGTACTTC. The entire variable domain, with the rest obtained from reference TRBV7-2 and TRBJ2-7, is as follows: GAGVSQSPSNKVTEKGKDVELRCDPISGHTALYWYRQSLGQGLEFLIYFQGNSAPDKSGLPSDRFSAERTGGSVSTLTIQRTQQEDSAVYLCASRRDRGFRYEQYFGPGTRLTVT.

This clone was counted between two and nine times. The rearrangement uses TRBV11-2 and TRBJ2-3; 9 bases line up with TRBD1. This CDR3 region has 16 residues. V lost 5 bases and J lost 4; bases outside the gene matches: 10. Germline values: CDR1 SGHAT, CDR2 FQNNGV. CDR3 sequence (DNA): TGTGCCAGCAGCCCACAGGGGGCATTGCTCGCAGATACGCAGTATTTT. Translated: CASSPQGALLADTQYF.

This rearrangement joins TRBV15 to TRBJ2-7, with TRBD2 matching 8 bases. Germline trimming cut 1 base from V and 3 bases from J; bases unmatched to any gene: 2. The V gene's germline CDR1 is LNHNV and CDR2 YYDKDF (reference sequence). The CDR3 contains 14 residues. CDR3 coding DNA: TGTGCCACCAGCAGAGGCGGGACTAGCTACGAGCAGTACTTC. This gives the protein CATSRGGTSYEQYF.

V gene TRBV6-5 combines with J gene TRBJ2-7; TRBD1 matches 7 bases. The germline V gene encodes CDR1 MNHEY and CDR2 SVGAGI. The trim removed 7 bases at V and 4 bases at J, leaving 4 bases unmatched. This CDR3 comprises 12 residues. For the CDR3, the DNA is TGTGCCAGCAAACAGGGGTCGTACGAGCAGTACTTC. It specifies CASKQGSYEQYF.

This chain joins TRBV2 and TRBJ1-6, with D possibly being TRBD1 (5 bases). V was clipped by 5 bases and J by 6 bases, with 14 bases between them. The CDR3 is made up of 15 amino acids. The germline V gene has CDR1 SNHLY and CDR2 FYNNEI. CDR3 in DNA: TGTGCCAGCAGTCGCCTGGGGCTGAGTAATTCACCCCTCCACTTT. Its translation: CASSRLGLSNSPLHF.

The rearrangement links TRBV19 to TRBJ1-4; TRBD1 matches at 10 bases. Trimming at V came to 3 bases and at J to 6 bases, leaving 1 base not matched to a gene. CDR1 and CDR2 (germline): LNHDA, SQIVND (reference sequence). There are 14 residues in the CDR3. CDR3 protein: CASSMGTGDEKLFF. CDR3 bases: TGTGCCAGTAGTATGGGGACAGGGGATGAAAAACTGTTTTTT. Full variable domain (rest looked up from reference TRBV19 and TRBJ1-4): DGGITQSPKYLFRKEGQNVTLSCEQNLNHDAMYWYRQDPGQGLRLIYYSQIVNDFQKGDIAEGYSVSREKKESFPLTVTSAQKNPTAFYLCASSMGTGDEKLFFGSGTQLSVL.

The V call is TRBV21-1, the J call TRBJ1-5; the table's D call of TRBD1 was not tested on the DNA. TRBV21-1 is a pseudogene locus. The CDR3 is 15 amino acids. CDR3 nucleotides: TGTGCCAGCAGCCCCCGCAGGGGGGGCAATCAGCCCCAGCATTTT. This sequence encodes CASSPRRGGNQPQHF.

J is TRBJ2-3 and V is TRBV2; weak D call: TRBD2 (6 bases). Per germline, CDR1 SNHLY and CDR2 FYNNEI. With 7 bases removed from V and 2 bases from J, the gap between germline ends came to 16 bases. This CDR3 has 15 residues. CDR3 DNA: TGTGCCAGCACCAATCGGGAGAGGGCCACAGATACGCAGTATTTT. Translated, it gives CASTNRERATDTQYF. Combining the CDR3 with reference TRBV2 and TRBJ2-3 gives the whole variable domain EPEVTQTPSHQVTQMGQEVILRCVPISNHLYFYWYRQILGQKVEFLVSFYNNEISEKSEIFDDQFSVERPDGSNFTLKIRSTKLEDSAMYFCASTNRERATDTQYFGPGTRLTVL.

The chain has TRBV7-2 and TRBJ1-2; D unclear. CDR3 size: 13 residues. CDR1 SGHTA and CDR2 FQGNSA come from the germline V gene. The germline V and J ends were trimmed by 5 bases and 4 bases, with 11 bases remaining between them. Written as DNA, the CDR3 is TGTGCCAGCAGCAAGGGAGTGGCCTATGGCTACACCTTC. As protein: CASSKGVAYGYTF.

This sequence joins TRBV4-1 and TRBJ2-7, with D maybe TRBD2 (6 bases). CDR1 is MGHRA, CDR2 YSYEKL, per germline. This CDR3 contains 14 residues. The V gene lost 5 bases and the J gene lost 2 bases, with 13 bases spanning the gap. The CDR3 DNA follows: TGCGCCAGCAGCATGGGGGGTAGACCCTACGAGCAGTACTTC. Its protein product is CASSMGGRPYEQYF.

The CDR3 here is CASSLEVRGNEQFF. CDR3 DNA sequence: TGCGCCAGCAGCTTGGAAGTCAGGGGCAATGAGCAGTTCTTC. The genes are TRBV5-1 and TRBJ2-1; maybe TRBD1 (6 bases). Germline CDR1 SGHRS, CDR2 YFSETQ. The ends were cut back, 0 bases at V and 6 bases at J, with 10 bases in the middle. The CDR3 extends over 14 amino acids.

The chain combines TRBV9 with TRBJ2-7, with D perhaps matching TRBD2 (7 bases). The CDR3 contains 15 residues. Germline V gene lookup returns CDR1 SGDLS and CDR2 YYNGEE. The V end lost 0 bases, the J end lost 7 bases, and 17 bases lay between the germline ends. Here the CDR3 reads CASSVGVAGEGEQYF. The DNA of the CDR3 is TGTGCCAGCAGCGTAGGTGTTGCAGGGGAGGGAGAGCAGTACTTC.

V usage is TRBV5-4 and J usage is TRBJ2-7; D gene uncertain. V was clipped by 0 bases and J by 3 bases, with 7 bases between them. Germline V gene data show CDR1 as SGHNT and CDR2 as YYREEE (reference sequence). CDR3 length equals 13 residues. The CDR3: CASSLAPGYEQYF. DNA for the CDR3: TGTGCCAGCAGCTTGGCACCGGGCTACGAGCAGTACTTC.

The chain couples TRBV7-8 to TRBJ1-5, with D maybe TRBD1 (6 bases). The CDR3 covers 11 residues. The germline CDR1 and CDR2 sequences are SGHVS and FQNEAQ. As DNA, the CDR3 is TGTGCGGGGGGGGCCAATCAGCCCCAGCATTTT. It codes for CAGGANQPQHF.

The chain couples TRBV30 to TRBJ2-5; a weak D match, TRBD1 (5 bases). Trimming took 0 bases from V and 5 from J, leaving 10 bases between them. Germline V gene sequence: CDR1 GTSNPN, CDR2 SVGIG (reference sequence). CDR3 length: 13 amino acids. CDR3 region: CAWSVGVRETQYF. CDR3 DNA sequence: TGTGCCTGGAGTGTAGGGGTCCGGGAGACCCAGTACTTC.